Listed here is a single TCR beta chain. The antigen remains unidentified. These data are taken from a study of cytomegalovirus exposure and HLA in healthy donors. Donors were nominally healthy when sampled, though unrecorded immune exposures were likely. The PCR contained 60 Vbeta and 13 Jbeta primers. Clones were sequenced by immunoSEQ multiplex PCR, and TCRdb holds only the in-frame ones, with some missing. The specimen's table records about 78,000 clones. Study findings and constraints: Cytomegalovirus association was assigned to more than 150 TCR beta chains.

Between the trimmed V and J ends, which lost 5 bases and 9 bases, there was a span of 20 bases. The CDR3 has 14 residues. In germline, CDR1 is MNHEY, CDR2 SVGAGI. Sequenced input: PBMCs. The chain carries TRBV6-5 and TRBJ2-7, with D perhaps TRBD2 (5 bases). The receptor was derived from a female donor in good health and CMV-seropositive. CDR3 sequence: CASSDVASTTRQYF. The CDR3, as DNA: TGTGCCAGCAGTGATGTAGCGTCTACTACGAGGCAGTACTTC.